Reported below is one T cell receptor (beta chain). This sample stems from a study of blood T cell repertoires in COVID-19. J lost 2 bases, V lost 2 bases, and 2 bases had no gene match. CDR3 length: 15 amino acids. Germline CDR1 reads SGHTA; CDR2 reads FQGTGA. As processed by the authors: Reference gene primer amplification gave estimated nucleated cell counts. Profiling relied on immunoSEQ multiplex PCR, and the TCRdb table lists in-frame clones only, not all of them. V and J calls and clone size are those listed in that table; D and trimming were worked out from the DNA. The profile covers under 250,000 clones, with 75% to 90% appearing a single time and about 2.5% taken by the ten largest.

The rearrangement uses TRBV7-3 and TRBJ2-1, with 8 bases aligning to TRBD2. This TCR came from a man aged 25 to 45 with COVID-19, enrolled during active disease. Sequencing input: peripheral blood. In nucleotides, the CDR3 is TGTGCCAGCAGCTTACTACTAGCGGCCTACAATGAGCAGTTCTTC. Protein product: CASSLLLAAYNEQFF.